This T cell receptor (beta chain) is from a study of cytomegalovirus exposure and HLA in healthy donors. Looking at the study overall: A subsequent analysis stated that the roughly 130 validation repertoires were run on the same platform as the 600 to 750 first-cohort repertoires.

As for this clone: Its antigen is not known.

Per the germline V gene, CDR1 is LNHNV and CDR2 is YYDKDF (reference sequence). Losses at the gene ends were 4 bases for V and 0 bases for J; bases not matched to a gene: 8. The length of the CDR3 is 17 residues. Assay used: immunoSEQ multiplex PCR; TCRdb lists only in-frame clones, some missing. Seen here are 150,000 to 200,000 clones, about nine tenths observed once, and the top ten hold 6.5% to 7.5%. Study results and caveats: That first-cohort TCR clusters tended to co-occur in the roughly 130 validation repertoires was found in a later analysis.

The receptor's source is a man aged 30 to 39 in good health and CMV-seropositive. The rearrangement links TRBV15 to TRBJ1-5, with 8 bases matching TRBD1. Sequencing was carried out using PBMCs. CDR3 region: CATSTPDRDYSNQPQHF. The CDR3 DNA sequence: TGTGCCACCAGCACACCGGACAGGGACTATAGCAATCAGCCCCAGCATTTT.